This TCR beta chain appears in the sequencing data of a study of T cell responses to AZD1222 COVID-19 vaccine. The table came from immunoSEQ multiplex PCR; TCRdb's copy has only in-frame clones and leaves some out. The table lists about 93,000 clones, under 90% of them singletons. CDR1 is LGHDT, CDR2 YNNKEL, per germline (reference sequence). The V gene lost 1 base and the J gene lost 5 bases, with 20 bases spanning the gap. The CDR3 has 17 amino acids. This clone is a singleton in its sample. This sequence originates from an adult in good health. The sample in question was peripheral blood, obtained on day 0 of MenACWY control vaccination. V usage is TRBV3-1 (or the pseudogene TRBV3-2) and J usage is TRBJ2-5; D call uncertain. The CDR3 reads CASSQGGNSLIMETQYF. CDR3 DNA sequence: TGTGCCAGCAGCCAAGGCGGCAACAGTTTGATAATGGAGACCCAGTACTTC.